A selection of T cell receptor beta chains follows, all from one sample in a study of T cells after yellow fever vaccination. Each CDR3 protein is one row after TCRdb ran MiXCR on the 5' RACE reads. This table has about 580,000 distinct CDR3 sequences, about a sixth appearing once. Sequenced here: PBMCs, sampled about 5 days after the first yellow fever vaccination. These TCRs come from a young man who received the YFV17D yellow fever vaccine. Both conserved end residues are part of each CDR3. The D gene is left open where the match is weak. Clone size appears in some rows only: once, few, many, or a class for an expanded clone.

DNA,CDR3,J,V,D,size
TGCGCCAGCAGCTTGGCCAGGGGGCGCAGGATGAACACTGAAGCTTTCTTT,CASSLARGRRMNTEAFF,TRBJ1-1,TRBV5-1,TRBD1,-
TGCGCCAGCAGCTTATTAGCGGGGGCCCCAGGTGAGCAGTTCTTC,CASSLLAGAPGEQFF,TRBJ2-1,TRBV5-1,TRBD2,few
TGTGCCAGCAGTTTGGGCGGAGGGAAGGACACTGAAGCTTTCTTT,CASSLGGGKDTEAFF,TRBJ1-1,TRBV28,-,few
TGTGCCAGCAGCCTGGGTGTATGGGACAGAAGAAACTATGGCTACACCTTC,CASSLGVWDRRNYGYTF,TRBJ1-2,TRBV5-5,TRBD1,few
TGTGCCAGCAGTTACGATACGACAGGGGGATTGCATTTT,CASSYDTTGGLHF,TRBJ1-5,TRBV6-5,TRBD1,-
TGTGCCAACCAGAGAGTGGGAAACACCATATATTTT,CANQRVGNTIYF,TRBJ1-3,TRBV12-3/TRBV12-4,-,few
TGCGCCAGCAGCCCAGGACAGGGCGGAGCAGATACGCAGTATTTT,CASSPGQGGADTQYF,TRBJ2-3,TRBV4-1,TRBD1,few
TGCAGTGCTAGAGGTTGGATCGCCCGCCGGAACACTGAAGCTTTCTTT,CSARGWIARRNTEAFF,TRBJ1-1,TRBV20-1,-,many
TGCGCCAGCAGCCAAGATACCGGGACAGGAAGTTCACCCCTCCACTTT,CASSQDTGTGSSPLHF,TRBJ1-6,TRBV4-3,TRBD1,-
TGCAGTGCTCGACGACAGGGGCGCGGGTACACTGAAGCTTTCTTT,CSARRQGRGYTEAFF,TRBJ1-1,TRBV20-1,TRBD1,-
TGCGCCCCAACAAGTGGGGGGTGTCGCCCCTCTGGAAACACCATATATTTT,CAPTSGGCRPSGNTIYF,TRBJ1-3,TRBV4-3,-,-
TGCAGCGTTTGGAATTCACCCCTCCACTTT,CSVWNSPLHF,TRBJ1-6,TRBV29-1,-,many
TGTGCCAGCAGCTTGGAGGGACAGGGAGACTACACCTTC,CASSLEGQGDYTF,TRBJ1-2,TRBV5-4,TRBD1,-
TGTGCCAGCAGCTTACAGGGCATGGACACTGAAGCTTTCTTT,CASSLQGMDTEAFF,TRBJ1-1,TRBV7-2,-,-
TGCGCCAGCAGCTTGACAGACAATGAGCAGTTCTTC,CASSLTDNEQFF,TRBJ2-1,TRBV5-1,-,many
TGTGCCAGCTCAGCTACAGGGGGCCCGCTGGATACGCAGTATTTT,CASSATGGPLDTQYF,TRBJ2-3,TRBV18,TRBD1,few
TGTGCCAGCAGCTTAGATCGACGGGGTGCGCAGTATTTT,CASSLDRRGAQYF,TRBJ2-3,TRBV11-3,-,few
TGTGCCAGCAGTTACCAAGGGGGGACCGACACTGAAGCTTTCTTT,CASSYQGGTDTEAFF,TRBJ1-1,TRBV6-5,-,-
TGTGCCACCCCACAGGGGATCCATGGCTACACCTTC,CATPQGIHGYTF,TRBJ1-2,TRBV6-4,TRBD1,few
TGCGCCAGCAGCTTGAGGCTAGCGGGGATCGGGGAGCTGTTTTTT,CASSLRLAGIGELFF,TRBJ2-2,TRBV5-1,TRBD2,few
TGTGCCAGCAGCTTGAGGGCAAAGCCCTACGAGCAGTACTTC,CASSLRAKPYEQYF,TRBJ2-7,TRBV7-2,-,few
TGTGCCAGCAGCTCTGGATTGGGACAGTTCTTC,CASSSGLGQFF,TRBJ2-1,TRBV7-8,-,-
TGTGCCAGCAGCTTACTTTCCGGGGAGCTGTTTTTT,CASSLLSGELFF,TRBJ2-2,TRBV11-1,-,-
TGTGCCAGCAGCGAGTGGACAGGGACCTCCTCTTCGCGTGGCTACACCTTC,CASSEWTGTSSSRGYTF,TRBJ1-2,TRBV9,TRBD1,-
TGTGCCAGCAGGTCTAGCGGGGGGGCGCCAGATACGCAGTATTTT,CASRSSGGAPDTQYF,TRBJ2-3,TRBV7-9,TRBD2,-
TGTGCCAGCAGCGCCAGCGGGGGGGATTACACCGGGGAGCTGTTTTTT,CASSASGGDYTGELFF,TRBJ2-2,TRBV9,TRBD2,-
TGCGCCAGCAGTCCCCTCCAACGGACAGGGGGCGATTTGAACACTGAAGCTTTCTTT,CASSPLQRTGGDLNTEAFF,TRBJ1-1,TRBV5-1,TRBD1,few
TGTGCCAGCAGCCCTGGGACAGGCGAGGTCACTGAAGCTTTCTTT,CASSPGTGEVTEAFF,TRBJ1-1,TRBV7-9,TRBD1,-
TGTGCCAGCAGCTCCCCGGGGAGGAACAATGAGCAGTTCTTC,CASSSPGRNNEQFF,TRBJ2-1,TRBV7-3,-,-
TGTGCCAGCAGTTCTAGCGGGGGCGCCTTAGGGACCCAGTACTTC,CASSSSGGALGTQYF,TRBJ2-5,TRBV7-2,TRBD2,few
TGCAGTGCTTGGGACAGTCGTAAATATGGCTACACCTTC,CSAWDSRKYGYTF,TRBJ1-2,TRBV20-1,TRBD1,-
TGTGCCAGCAGCTTATCCAGGGTTTTTTACGATACGCAGTATTTT,CASSLSRVFYDTQYF,TRBJ2-3,TRBV5-6,-,-
TGTGCCAGCAGTTCGGGGGGCTACGGTAAATTCGCCTCCTACGAGCAGTACTTC,CASSSGGYGKFASYEQYF,TRBJ2-7,TRBV27,-,-
TGCAGTGCTAGGGAGACGGTGAACTATGGCTACACCTTC,CSARETVNYGYTF,TRBJ1-2,TRBV20-1,-,-
TGTGCCAGCAGCTTAGATCAGGGAGGGTCCAGCACCTACAATGAGCAGTTCTTC,CASSLDQGGSSTYNEQFF,TRBJ2-1,TRBV11-2,TRBD2,few
TGTGCCAGCAGGAAGAAAGACCAGATCCCAAGAGTGACCCAGTACTTC,CASRKKDQIPRVTQYF,TRBJ2-5,TRBV5-6,-,-
TGTGCCAGCAGCTTAGCTCCAGCAACTAATGAAAAACTGTTTTTT,CASSLAPATNEKLFF,TRBJ1-4,TRBV7-2,-,many
TGTGCCAGCAGTGAACTCCTAGCGGGGGGGAGTGGGGCCAACGTCCTGACTTTC,CASSELLAGGSGANVLTF,TRBJ2-6,TRBV2,TRBD2,few
TGTGCCAGCAGCTCGGGACTCTACGAGCAGTACTTC,CASSSGLYEQYF,TRBJ2-7,TRBV7-9,-,-